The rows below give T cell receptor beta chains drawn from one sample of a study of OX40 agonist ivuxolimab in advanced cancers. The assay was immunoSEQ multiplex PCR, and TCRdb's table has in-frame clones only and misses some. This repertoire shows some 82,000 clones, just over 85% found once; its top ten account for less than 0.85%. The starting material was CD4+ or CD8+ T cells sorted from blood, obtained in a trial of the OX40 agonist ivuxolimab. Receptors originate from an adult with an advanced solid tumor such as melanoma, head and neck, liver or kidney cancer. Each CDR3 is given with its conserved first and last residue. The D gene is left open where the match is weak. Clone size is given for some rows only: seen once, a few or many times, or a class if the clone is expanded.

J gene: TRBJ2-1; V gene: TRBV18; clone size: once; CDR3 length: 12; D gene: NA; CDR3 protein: CASSPESREEFF; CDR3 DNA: TGTGCCAGCTCACCTGAGTCCCGGGAAGAGTTCTTC
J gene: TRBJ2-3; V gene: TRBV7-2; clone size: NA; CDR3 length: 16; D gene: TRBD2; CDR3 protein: CASSSGLAGGGDTQYF; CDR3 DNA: TGTGCCAGCAGCTCGGGACTAGCGGGAGGAGGAGATACGCAGTATTTT
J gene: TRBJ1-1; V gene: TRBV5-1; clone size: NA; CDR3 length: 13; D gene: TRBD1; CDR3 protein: CASRAGGNTEAFF; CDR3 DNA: TGCGCCAGCAGGGCAGGGGGGAACACTGAAGCTTTCTTT
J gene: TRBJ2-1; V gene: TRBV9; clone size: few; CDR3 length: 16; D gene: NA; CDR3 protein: CASSVRWDTSYNEQFF; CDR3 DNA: TGTGCCAGCAGCGTAAGGTGGGATACCTCCTACAATGAGCAGTTCTTC
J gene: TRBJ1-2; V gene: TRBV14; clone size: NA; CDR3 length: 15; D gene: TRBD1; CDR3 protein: CASSQEETGAGGYTF; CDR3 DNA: TGTGCCAGCAGCCAAGAAGAGACAGGGGCGGGTGGCTACACCTTC
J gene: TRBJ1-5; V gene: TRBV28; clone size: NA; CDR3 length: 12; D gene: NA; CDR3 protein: CASKQSNQPQHF; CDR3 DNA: TGTGCCAGCAAACAGAGCAATCAGCCCCAGCATTTT
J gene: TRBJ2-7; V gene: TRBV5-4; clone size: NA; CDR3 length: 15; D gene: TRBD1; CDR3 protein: CASSFGQGASYEQYF; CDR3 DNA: TGTGCCAGCAGCTTCGGACAGGGGGCATCCTACGAGCAGTACTTC
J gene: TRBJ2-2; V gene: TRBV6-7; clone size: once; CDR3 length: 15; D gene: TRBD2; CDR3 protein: CASSPGLAEHRGAVF; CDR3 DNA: TGTGCCAGCAGCCCGGGACTAGCCGAACACCGGGGAGCTGTTTTT
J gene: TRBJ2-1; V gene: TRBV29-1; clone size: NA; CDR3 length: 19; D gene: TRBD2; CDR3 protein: CSVGVPGTSWPPENNEQFF; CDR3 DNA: TGCAGCGTTGGAGTTCCAGGGACTAGCTGGCCCCCGGAGAACAATGAGCAGTTCTTC
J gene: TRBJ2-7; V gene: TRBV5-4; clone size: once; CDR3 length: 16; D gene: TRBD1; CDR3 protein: CASSSGDRVTWGEQYF; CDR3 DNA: TGTGCCAGCAGCTCAGGAGACAGGGTTACTTGGGGTGAGCAGTACTTC